This entry lists 5 T cell receptor beta chains sequenced from one sample in a study of tumor-infiltrating lymphocytes in primary liver carcinoma. Germline DNA was also extracted, while the blood RNA originated from unsorted whole blood. Using a constant-region primer together with ProtoScript II reverse transcriptase, TCR beta cDNA was made from 500 to 650 ng of total RNA. For TCR beta, libraries were produced by three nested multiplex PCR rounds using slightly modified ARM-PCR. Primers for the first two PCR rounds were TRBV1-TRBV30 forward primers and a C-beta reverse primer (about 10 cycles per round). TCRdb reprocessed the multiplex PCR reads via MiXCR and lists one record per CDR3 protein. The table has fewer than 350,000 distinct CDR3 sequences, about 62% seen once. Material for sequencing was peripheral blood. These receptor sequences come from a man aged 35 to 55 with primary liver carcinoma and hepatitis B virus infection.

Notes on this clonotype: The junction and the germline gene differ at one end; a read error may be behind it. The chain recombines TRBV28 with TRBJ2-1, with 9 nucleotides matching TRBD2. Per germline, CDR1 MDHEN and CDR2 SYDVKM. The CDR3 consists of 15 residues. CDR3 nucleotides: TGTGCCAGCACGGCGGGAGGGCCCCCGAGCAATGAGCAGCTCTTC. Translation gives CASTAGGPPSNEQLF.

There are many counts of this clonotype. The V call is TRBV11-2, the J call TRBJ2-1; 8 bases fit TRBD1. CDR1 SGHAT and CDR2 FQNNGV come from the germline V gene. The CDR3 covers 15 residues. V gave up 5 bases and J gave up 7 bases; unmatched junction bases: 10. The CDR3 here is CASSLSQGAGNEQFF. The CDR3 DNA is TGTGCCAGCAGCCTCTCTCAGGGGGCTGGAAATGAGCAGTTCTTC.

About this clonotype itself: With a much larger clone just one base away, this may be a read error. The chain is built from TRBV6-6 and TRBJ1-6; unclear D gene. Germline loops: CDR1 MNHNY, CDR2 SVGAGI (reference sequence). The CDR3 contains 13 residues. V shed 8 bases and J shed 5 bases, with 10 bases lying between them. The DNA of the CDR3 is TGTGCCAGCGGTTCCCTAGATAATTCACCCCTCCACTTT. It is translated as CASGSLDNSPLHF.

V usage is TRBV6-1 and J usage is TRBJ1-1, with 10 nucleotides matching TRBD1. This CDR3 is built from 12 residues. Germline V CDR1 and CDR2: MNHNS, SASEGT. V was pared by 7 bases and J by 11 bases, with 7 bases of the junction left unmatched. The CDR3 DNA sequence: TGTGCCAGCATCAGACAGGGGGCCCGGGCTTTCTTT. Translated: CASIRQGARAFF.

The chain is built from TRBV20-1 and TRBJ2-3, with TRBD2 matching 11 bases. From germline, CDR1 is DFQATT and CDR2 SNEGSKA (reference sequence). V shed 6 bases, J shed 4 bases, and the junction held 9 bases outside the gene matches. The CDR3 is made up of 15 amino acids. CDR3 in amino acids: CSATVLAGVADTQYF. The CDR3, as DNA: TGCAGTGCCACGGTACTAGCGGGAGTAGCAGATACGCAGTATTTT.